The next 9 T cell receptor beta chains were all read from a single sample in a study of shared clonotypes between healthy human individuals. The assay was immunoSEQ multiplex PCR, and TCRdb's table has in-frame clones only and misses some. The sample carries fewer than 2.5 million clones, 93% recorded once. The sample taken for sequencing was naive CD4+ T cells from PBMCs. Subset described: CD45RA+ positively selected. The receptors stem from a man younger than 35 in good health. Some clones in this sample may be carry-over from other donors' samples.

DNA for the CDR3: TGTGCCACTACCTCCCGGTACAGGGGTTGGGAGACCCAGTACTTC. Translation: CATTSRYRGWETQYF. V and J are TRBV27 and TRBJ2-5; 7 nucleotides line up with TRBD1. CDR1 and CDR2 (germline): MNHEY, SMNVEV (reference sequence). V shed 10 bases and J 5 bases; nucleotides not matched to a gene: 16. This CDR3 region has 15 residues.

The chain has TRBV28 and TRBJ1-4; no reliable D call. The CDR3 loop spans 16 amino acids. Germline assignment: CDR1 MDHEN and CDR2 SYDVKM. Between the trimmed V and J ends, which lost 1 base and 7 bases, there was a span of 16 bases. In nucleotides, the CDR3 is TGTGCCAGCAGTTTATCCGGGCGGACGGCGGGTGAAAAACTGTTTTTT. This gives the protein CASSLSGRTAGEKLFF.

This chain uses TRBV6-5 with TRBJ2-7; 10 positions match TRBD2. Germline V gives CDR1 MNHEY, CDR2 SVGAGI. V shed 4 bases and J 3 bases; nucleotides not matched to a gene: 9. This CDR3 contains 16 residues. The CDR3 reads CASSSPTSGKLYEQYF. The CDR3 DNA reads TGTGCCAGCAGTTCCCCAACTAGCGGGAAGCTCTACGAGCAGTACTTC.

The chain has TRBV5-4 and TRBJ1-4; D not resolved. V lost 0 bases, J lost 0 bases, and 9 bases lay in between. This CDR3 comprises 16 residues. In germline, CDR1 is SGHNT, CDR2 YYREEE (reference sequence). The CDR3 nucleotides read TGTGCCAGCAGCTTGGGAGTGGCAGCAACTAATGAAAAACTGTTTTTT. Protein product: CASSLGVAATNEKLFF.

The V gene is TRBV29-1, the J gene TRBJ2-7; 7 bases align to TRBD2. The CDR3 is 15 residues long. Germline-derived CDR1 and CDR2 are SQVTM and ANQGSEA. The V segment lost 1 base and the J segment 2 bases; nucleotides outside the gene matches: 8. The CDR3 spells CSVEGVASGTYEQYF. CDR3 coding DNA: TGCAGCGTTGAAGGTGTGGCTAGCGGAACCTACGAGCAGTACTTC.

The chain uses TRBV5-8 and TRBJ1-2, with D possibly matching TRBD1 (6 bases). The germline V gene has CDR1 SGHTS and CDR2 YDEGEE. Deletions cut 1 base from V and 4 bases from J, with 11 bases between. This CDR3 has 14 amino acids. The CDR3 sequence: CASSLRRGGYGYTF. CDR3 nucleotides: TGTGCCAGCAGCTTGAGGAGGGGGGGCTATGGCTACACCTTC.

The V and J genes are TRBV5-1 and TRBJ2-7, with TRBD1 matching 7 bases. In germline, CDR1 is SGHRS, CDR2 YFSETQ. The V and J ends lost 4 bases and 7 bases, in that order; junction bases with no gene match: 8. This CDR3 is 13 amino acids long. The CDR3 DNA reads TGCGCCAGCAGCGGAACAGGGGATGGGGAGCAGTACTTC. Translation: CASSGTGDGEQYF.

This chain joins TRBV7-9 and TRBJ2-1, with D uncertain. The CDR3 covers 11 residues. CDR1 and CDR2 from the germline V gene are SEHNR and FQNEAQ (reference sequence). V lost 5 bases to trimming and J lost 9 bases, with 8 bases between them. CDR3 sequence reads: CASSRYVEQFF. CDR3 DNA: TGTGCCAGCAGCCGCTATGTTGAGCAGTTCTTC. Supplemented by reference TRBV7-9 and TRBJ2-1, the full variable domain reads DTGVSQNPRHKITKRGQNVTFRCDPISEHNRLYWYRQTLGQGPEFLTYFQNEAQLEKSRLLSDRFSAERPKGSFSTLEIQRTEQGDSAMYLCASSRYVEQFFGPGTRLTVL.

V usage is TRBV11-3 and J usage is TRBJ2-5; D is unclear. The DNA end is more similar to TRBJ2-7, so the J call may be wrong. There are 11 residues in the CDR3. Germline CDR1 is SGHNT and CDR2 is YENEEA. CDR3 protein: CASSAQYEQYF. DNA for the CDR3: TGTGCCAGCAGCGCCCAATACGAGCAGTACTTC.